The sequence of this TCR beta chain was determined in a study of cytomegalovirus exposure and HLA in healthy donors. Study-level background: The study placed about 86% of its approximately 360 genotyped donors in the Caucasian-associated ancestry cluster. General study points: Later analysis revealed greater clonal expansion in HLA-associated TCR beta chains than in equally common others. When analyzed later, a missense DCLRE1C variant was found to be linked to TCR beta V- and J-gene trimming.

The CDR3 contains 16 residues. Trimming removed 5 bases from V and 1 base from J, with 15 bases in between. Nominally healthy donors were sampled, though unrecorded immune exposures were likely. A multiplex PCR was run with 60 Vbeta primers and 13 Jbeta primers. Sequencing used immunoSEQ multiplex PCR; TCRdb keeps in-frame clones, though not all of them. Of roughly 110,000 clones in the sample, over 75% are singletons; the top ten hold roughly 2.6%. Turning to this clone: Its antigen is undetermined.

Sequencing input: PBMCs. The TCR originated in a woman aged 18 to 35 in good health and CMV-seronegative. V and J are TRBV6-7 and TRBJ1-5; D is perhaps TRBD1 (5 bases). TRBV6-7 is classed as an ORF, of uncertain function. CDR3 nucleotides: TGTGCCAGCAGTAGCGGGGGTTCAGAGAGCAATCAGCCCCAGCATTTT. It encodes CASSSGGSESNQPQHF.